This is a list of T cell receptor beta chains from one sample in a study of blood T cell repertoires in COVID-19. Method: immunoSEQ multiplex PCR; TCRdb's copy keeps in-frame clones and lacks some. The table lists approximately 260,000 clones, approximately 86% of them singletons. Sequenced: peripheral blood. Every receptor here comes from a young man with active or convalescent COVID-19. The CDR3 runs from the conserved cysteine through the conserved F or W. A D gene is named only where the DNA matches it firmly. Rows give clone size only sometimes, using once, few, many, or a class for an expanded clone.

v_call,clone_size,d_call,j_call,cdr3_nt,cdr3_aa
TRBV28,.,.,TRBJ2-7,TGTGCCAGCAGTTCCTACTACGAGCAGTACTTC,CASSSYYEQYF
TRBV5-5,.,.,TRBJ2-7,TGTGCCAGCAGCTTGAGGGGGTCGCTCGACGAGCAGTACTTC,CASSLRGSLDEQYF
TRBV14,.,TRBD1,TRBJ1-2,TGTGCCAGCAGCCAAATCGGACAGGGAGGTGGTCGCTACACCTTC,CASSQIGQGGGRYTF
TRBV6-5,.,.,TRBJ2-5,TGTGCCAGCAGTTACTCGATGGGCAGCATAGAGACCCAGTACTTC,CASSYSMGSIETQYF
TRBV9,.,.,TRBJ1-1,TGTGCCAGCAGCGTGACTGGGGCGGGGGGAGCAGCTTTCTTT,CASSVTGAGGAAFF
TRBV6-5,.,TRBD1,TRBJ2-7,TGTGCCAGCACCCCGGGACAGGACCTGTCTGAGCAGTACTTC,CASTPGQDLSEQYF
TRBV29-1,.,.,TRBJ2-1,TGCAGCGCAGAAACAAGAGGGGGTACCGATGAGCAGTTCTTC,CSAETRGGTDEQFF
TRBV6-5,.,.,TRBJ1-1,TGTGCCACCCAAGCGAGCTCGAACACTGAAGCTTTCTTT,CATQASSNTEAFF
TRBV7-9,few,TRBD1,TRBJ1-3,TGTGCCAGCAGTTTTGGACAGGTCTCTGGAAACACCATATATTTT,CASSFGQVSGNTIYF
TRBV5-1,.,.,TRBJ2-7,TGCGCCAGCAGCTTCAGGGGACCTGACGAGCAGTACTTC,CASSFRGPDEQYF
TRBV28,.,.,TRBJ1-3,TGTGCCAGCAGTTTAGGCCAGGGAAACACCATATATTTT,CASSLGQGNTIYF
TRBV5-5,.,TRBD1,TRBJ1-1,TGTGCCAGCAGTACCGGGACAGTTCGGACTGAAGCTTTCTTT,CASSTGTVRTEAFF
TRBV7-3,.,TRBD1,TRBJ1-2,TGTGCCAGCAGCTTAAACCAGGGGGTCTTCGGCTACACCTTC,CASSLNQGVFGYTF
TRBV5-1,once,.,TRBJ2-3,TGCGCCAGCAGCCCTGGAGGGACAGCTAATACGCAGTATTTT,CASSPGGTANTQYF
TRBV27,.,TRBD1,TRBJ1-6,TGTGCCAGCACTCGGACAGGGTCTATGTATAATTCACCCCTCCACTTT,CASTRTGSMYNSPLHF
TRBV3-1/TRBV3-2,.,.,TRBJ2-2,TGTGCCAGCAGCCAAGGCACGGTCGGGGAGCTGTTTTTT,CASSQGTVGELFF
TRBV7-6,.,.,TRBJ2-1,TGTGCCAGCAGCCCCACCGGGACATATATAGAGGGCATCTTATACAATGAGCAGTTCTTC,CASSPTGTYIEGILYNEQFF
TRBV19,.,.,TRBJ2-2,TGTGCCAGTAGTATCGGTAGCAGGAACACCGGGGAGCTGTTTTTT,CASSIGSRNTGELFF
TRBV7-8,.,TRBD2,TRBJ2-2,TGTGCCAGCAGCTTAAACAAGCGGGAGTTTCCCGGGGAGCTGTTTTTT,CASSLNKREFPGELFF
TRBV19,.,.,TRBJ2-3,TGTGCCAGTAGTATAGTCAAGACTCCTACTGATACGCAGTATTTT,CASSIVKTPTDTQYF
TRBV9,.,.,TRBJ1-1,TGTGCCAGCAGCGAAGGGCCGGGACACACTTATGAAGCTTTCTTT,CASSEGPGHTYEAFF
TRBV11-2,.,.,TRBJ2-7,TGTGCCTCCAAAGGGAGTTCCTACGAGCAGTACTTC,CASKGSSYEQYF
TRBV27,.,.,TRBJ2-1,TGTGCCAGCAGACGGGGGAATTCTTACAATGAGCAGTTCTTC,CASRRGNSYNEQFF
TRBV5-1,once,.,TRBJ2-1,TGCGCCAGCAGCTGGCCCGGGGGACGCGAGCAGTTCTTC,CASSWPGGREQFF
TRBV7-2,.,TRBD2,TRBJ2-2,TGTGCCAGCAGCTTAGATCGTGGACTAGCGGGAGCAGCCGGGGAGCTGTTTTTT,CASSLDRGLAGAAGELFF
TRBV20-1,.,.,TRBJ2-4,TGCAGTGCTAGTCTTTCCGTTGCCAAAAACATTCAGTACTTC,CSASLSVAKNIQYF
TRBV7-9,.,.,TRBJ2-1,TGTGCCAGCAGCCCGGACTGGGATGAGCAGTTCTTC,CASSPDWDEQFF
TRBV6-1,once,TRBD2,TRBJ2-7,TGTGCCAGCAGTGATGCGGGGGGGCGCTTCTACGAGCAGTACTTC,CASSDAGGRFYEQYF
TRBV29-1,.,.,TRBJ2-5,TGCAGCGTTGTAGGGAGGGAGACCCAGTACTTC,CSVVGRETQYF
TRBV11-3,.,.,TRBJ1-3,TGTGCCAGCAGCACTTGGACAGACTCTGGAAACACCATATATTTT,CASSTWTDSGNTIYF
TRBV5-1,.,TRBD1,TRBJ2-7,TGCGCCAGCAGCTTGGCCCGGGACAGGGTCCCCTATGAGCAGTACTTC,CASSLARDRVPYEQYF
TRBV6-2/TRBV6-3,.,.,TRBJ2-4,TGTGCCAGCAGTAGCCCGAACATTCAGTACTTC,CASSSPNIQYF
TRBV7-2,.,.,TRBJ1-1,TGTGCCAGCATCGACATGAGAACAAAGGGGGAAGCTTTCTTT,CASIDMRTKGEAFF
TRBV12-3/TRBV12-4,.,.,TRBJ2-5,TGTGCCAGCACTTTTAGTAGAGAGACCCAGTACTTC,CASTFSRETQYF
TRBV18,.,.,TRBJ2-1,TGTGCCAGCTCACTGAAAGCGGGCACAATAGGGGACAATGAGCAGTTCTTC,CASSLKAGTIGDNEQFF
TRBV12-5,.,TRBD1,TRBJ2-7,TGTGCTAGTGGTTTGTTGTTAGGCCAGGGGGACGAGCAGTACTTC,CASGLLLGQGDEQYF
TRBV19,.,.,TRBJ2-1,TGTGCCAGTAGTATTCAGGCATCCTACAATGAGCAGTTCTTC,CASSIQASYNEQFF
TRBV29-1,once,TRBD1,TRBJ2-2,TGCAGCGTAGGACAGGGGGCTACCGGGGAGCTGTTTTTT,CSVGQGATGELFF
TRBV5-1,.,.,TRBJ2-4,TGCGCCAGCAGCCCATCCCCGGGGGCCAAAAACATTCAGTACTTC,CASSPSPGAKNIQYF
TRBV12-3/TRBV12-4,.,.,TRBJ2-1,TGTGCCAGCAGTCGGGGGAATGAGCAGTTCTTC,CASSRGNEQFF
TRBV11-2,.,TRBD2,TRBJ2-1,TGTGCCAGCAGACCGGGGACTAGCGGGACCGAGCAGTTCTTC,CASRPGTSGTEQFF
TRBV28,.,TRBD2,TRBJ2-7,TGTGCCAGCAGCCCGAGGCTAGCGGGGGGTTACGAGCAGTACTTC,CASSPRLAGGYEQYF
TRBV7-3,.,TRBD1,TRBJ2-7,TGTGCCAGCAGCTTAATGGCACAGGGGGCCTACGAGCAGTACTTC,CASSLMAQGAYEQYF
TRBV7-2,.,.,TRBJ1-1,TGTGCCAGCAGCTCACTTACAGGAATGAACACTGAAGCTTTCTTT,CASSSLTGMNTEAFF
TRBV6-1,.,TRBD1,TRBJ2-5,TGTGCCAGCAGTGAAAGGACAGGGCAAGAGACCCAGTACTTC,CASSERTGQETQYF
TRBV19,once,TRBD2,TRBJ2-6,TGTGCCAGTAGAACCCGAGCGGGGATAGACTCTGGGGCCAACGTCCTGACTTTC,CASRTRAGIDSGANVLTF
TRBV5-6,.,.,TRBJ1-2,TGTGCCAGCAGCTTCATGGCAGGAAAAGTCTATGGCTACACCTTC,CASSFMAGKVYGYTF
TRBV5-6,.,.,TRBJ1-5,TGTGCCAGCAGCCTCAGGGGAAGGAGACAGCCCCAGCATTTT,CASSLRGRRQPQHF
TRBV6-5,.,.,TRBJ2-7,TGTGCCAGCAGCCCGGGACTTACCTACGAGCAGTACTTC,CASSPGLTYEQYF
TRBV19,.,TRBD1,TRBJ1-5,TGTGCCAGTCAGGGGGCAGGTCAGCCCCAGCATTTT,CASQGAGQPQHF
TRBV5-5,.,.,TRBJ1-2,TGTGCCAGCAGCTCGGGGCCCATCACAGGGTTAGGGAGCTATGGCTACACCTTC,CASSSGPITGLGSYGYTF
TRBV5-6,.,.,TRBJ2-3,TGTGCCAGCAGCTTGGGTCCCTCTAGCACAGATACGCAGTATTTT,CASSLGPSSTDTQYF
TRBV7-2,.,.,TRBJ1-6,TGTGCCAGCAGCTTAGAGGTAGCTTATTCACCCCTCCACTTT,CASSLEVAYSPLHF
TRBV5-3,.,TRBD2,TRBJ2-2,TGTGCCAAGACTAGCGGGGGGTCCCCAAACACCGGGGAGCTGTTTTTT,CAKTSGGSPNTGELFF